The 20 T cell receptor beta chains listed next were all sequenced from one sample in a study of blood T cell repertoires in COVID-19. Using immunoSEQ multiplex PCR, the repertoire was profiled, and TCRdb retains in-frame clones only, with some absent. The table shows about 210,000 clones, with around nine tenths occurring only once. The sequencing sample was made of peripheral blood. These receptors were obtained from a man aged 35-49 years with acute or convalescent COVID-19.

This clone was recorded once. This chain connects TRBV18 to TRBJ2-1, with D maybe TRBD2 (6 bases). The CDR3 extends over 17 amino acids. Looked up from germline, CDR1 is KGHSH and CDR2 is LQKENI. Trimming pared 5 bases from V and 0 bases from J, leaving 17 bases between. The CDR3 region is CASSRLEAAGSYNEQFF. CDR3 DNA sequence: TGTGCCAGCTCAAGACTAGAGGCAGCGGGCTCCTACAATGAGCAGTTCTTC.

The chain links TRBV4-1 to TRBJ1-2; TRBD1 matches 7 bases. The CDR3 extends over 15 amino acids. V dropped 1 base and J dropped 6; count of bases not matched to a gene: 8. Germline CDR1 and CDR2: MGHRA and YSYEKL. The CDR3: CASSQVHRGYDGYTF. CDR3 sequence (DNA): TGCGCCAGCAGCCAAGTTCACAGGGGTTACGATGGCTACACCTTC.

The CDR3, as DNA: TGCGCCAGCAGTGTCCTAGCGGGAGTGGGGCCAGATACGCAGTATTTT. It yields the protein CASSVLAGVGPDTQYF. V usage is TRBV10-1 and J usage is TRBJ2-3; TRBD2 matches at 10 bases. V lost 4 bases, J lost 4 bases, and 8 bases stayed unmatched. The CDR3 spans 16 residues. CDR1 and CDR2 from the germline V gene are WNHNN and SYGVQD (reference sequence).

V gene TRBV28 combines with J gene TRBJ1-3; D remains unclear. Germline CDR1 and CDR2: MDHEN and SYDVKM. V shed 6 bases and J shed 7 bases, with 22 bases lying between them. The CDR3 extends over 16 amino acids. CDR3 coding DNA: TGTGCCAGCAGCCCCAGAGGGAGAACCTTTGTGAACACCATATATTTT. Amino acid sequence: CASSPRGRTFVNTIYF.

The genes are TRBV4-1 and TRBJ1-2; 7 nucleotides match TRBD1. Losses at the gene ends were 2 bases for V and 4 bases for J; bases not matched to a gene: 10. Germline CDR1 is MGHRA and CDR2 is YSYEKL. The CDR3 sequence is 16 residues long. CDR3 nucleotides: TGCGCCAGCAGCCAAACGACAGGGAACCTACCCTATGGCTACACCTTC. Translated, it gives CASSQTTGNLPYGYTF.

CDR3 sequence: CASSVTIYSLESTDTQYF. DNA for the CDR3: TGTGCCAGCAGTGTAACGATATACAGTCTCGAGTCCACAGATACGCAGTATTTT. This chain connects TRBV2 to TRBJ2-3; D not certain. V gave up 4 bases and J gave up 2 bases, with 22 bases separating them. Germline V gene data show CDR1 as SNHLY and CDR2 as FYNNEI. The CDR3 is 18 amino acids.

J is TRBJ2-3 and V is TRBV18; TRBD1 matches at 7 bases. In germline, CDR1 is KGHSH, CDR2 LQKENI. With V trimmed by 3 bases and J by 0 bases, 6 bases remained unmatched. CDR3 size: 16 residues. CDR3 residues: CASSPKGGSSTDTQYF. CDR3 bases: TGTGCCAGCTCACCGAAAGGGGGCTCTAGCACAGATACGCAGTATTTT. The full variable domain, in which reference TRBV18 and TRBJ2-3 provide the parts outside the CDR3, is NAGVMQNPRHLVRRRGQEARLRCSPMKGHSHVYWYRQLPEEGLKFMVYLQKENIIDESGMPKERFSAEFPKEGPSILRIQQVVRGDSAAYFCASSPKGGSSTDTQYFGPGTRLTVL.

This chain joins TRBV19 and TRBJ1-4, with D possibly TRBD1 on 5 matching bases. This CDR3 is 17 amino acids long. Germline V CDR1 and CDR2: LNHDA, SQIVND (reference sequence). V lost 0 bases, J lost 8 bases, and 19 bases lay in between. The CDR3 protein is CASSIDPSRGIREKLFF. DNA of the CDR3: TGTGCCAGTAGTATAGACCCCTCGCGGGGGATCAGGGAAAAACTGTTTTTT. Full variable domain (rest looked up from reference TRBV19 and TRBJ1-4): DGGITQSPKYLFRKEGQNVTLSCEQNLNHDAMYWYRQDPGQGLRLIYYSQIVNDFQKGDIAEGYSVSREKKESFPLTVTSAQKNPTAFYLCASSIDPSRGIREKLFFGSGTQLSVL.

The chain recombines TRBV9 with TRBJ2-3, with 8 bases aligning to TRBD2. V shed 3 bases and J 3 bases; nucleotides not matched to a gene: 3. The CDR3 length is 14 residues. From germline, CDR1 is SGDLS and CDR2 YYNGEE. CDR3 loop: CASSGREATDTQYF. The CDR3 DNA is TGTGCCAGCAGCGGGCGGGAGGCAACAGATACGCAGTATTTT.

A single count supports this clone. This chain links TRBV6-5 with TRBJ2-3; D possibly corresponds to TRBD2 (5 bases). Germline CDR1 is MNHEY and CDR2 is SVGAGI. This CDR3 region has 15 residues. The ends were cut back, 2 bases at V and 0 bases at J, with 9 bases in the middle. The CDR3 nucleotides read TGTGCCAGCAGTTACGAGGGTGCTAGCACAGATACGCAGTATTTT. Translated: CASSYEGASTDTQYF.

The CDR3 bases are TGTGCCAGCAGTGGCCCACAGGCCTCCCTTGGCTACACCTTC. Translated: CASSGPQASLGYTF. The gene calls are TRBV2 and TRBJ1-2; maybe TRBD1 (5 bases). V was clipped by 4 bases and J by 7 bases, with 16 bases between them. Per the germline V gene, CDR1 is SNHLY and CDR2 is FYNNEI. The CDR3 is 14 amino acids.

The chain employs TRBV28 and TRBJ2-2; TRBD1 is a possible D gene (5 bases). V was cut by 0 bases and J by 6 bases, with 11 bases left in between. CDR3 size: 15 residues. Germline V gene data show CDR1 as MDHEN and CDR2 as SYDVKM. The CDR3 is CASSLWSGSAGELFF. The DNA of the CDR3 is TGTGCCAGCAGTTTATGGTCAGGGTCGGCCGGGGAGCTGTTTTTT. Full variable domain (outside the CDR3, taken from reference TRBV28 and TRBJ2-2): DVKVTQSSRYLVKRTGEKVFLECVQDMDHENMFWYRQDPGLGLRLIYFSYDVKMKEKGDIPEGYSVSREKKERFSLILESASTNQTSMYLCASSLWSGSAGELFFGEGSRLTVL.

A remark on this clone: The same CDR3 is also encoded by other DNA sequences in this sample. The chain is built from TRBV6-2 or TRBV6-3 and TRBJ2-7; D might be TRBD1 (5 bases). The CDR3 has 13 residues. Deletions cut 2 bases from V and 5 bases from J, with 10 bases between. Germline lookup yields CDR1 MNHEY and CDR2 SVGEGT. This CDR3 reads CASSYKGLDEQYF. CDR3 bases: TGTGCCAGCAGTTACAAGGGGTTGGACGAGCAGTACTTC.

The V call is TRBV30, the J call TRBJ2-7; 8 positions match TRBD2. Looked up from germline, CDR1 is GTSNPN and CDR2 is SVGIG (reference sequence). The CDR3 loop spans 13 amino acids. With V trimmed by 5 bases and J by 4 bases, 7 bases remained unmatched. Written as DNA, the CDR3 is TGTGCCTGGGGTAGCGGGAACCTGTACGAGCAGTACTTC. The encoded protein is CAWGSGNLYEQYF.

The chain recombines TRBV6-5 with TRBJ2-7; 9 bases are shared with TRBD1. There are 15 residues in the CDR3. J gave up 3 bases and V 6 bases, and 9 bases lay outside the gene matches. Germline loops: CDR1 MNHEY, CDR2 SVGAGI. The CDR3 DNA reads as TGTGCCAGCAGCACTACCGGGACAGGGATCTACGAGCAGTACTTC. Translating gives CASSTTGTGIYEQYF.

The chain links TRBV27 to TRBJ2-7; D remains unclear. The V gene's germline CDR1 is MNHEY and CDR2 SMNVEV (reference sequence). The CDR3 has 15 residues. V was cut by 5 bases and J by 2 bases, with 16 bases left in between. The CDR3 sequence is CASSPIQTVPYEQYF. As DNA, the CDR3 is TGTGCCAGCAGTCCCATCCAAACGGTTCCCTACGAGCAGTACTTC.

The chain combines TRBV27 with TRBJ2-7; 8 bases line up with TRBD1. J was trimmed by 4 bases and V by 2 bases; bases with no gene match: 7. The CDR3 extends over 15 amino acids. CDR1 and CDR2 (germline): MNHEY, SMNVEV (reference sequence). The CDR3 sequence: CASSLTRTGPYEQYF. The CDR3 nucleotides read TGTGCCAGCAGTTTAACGCGGACAGGGCCTTACGAGCAGTACTTC.

As DNA, the CDR3 is TGTGCCAGCAGCCCCCCGGGGGGGGCGGCTGGAAACACCATATATTTT. Residues: CASSPPGGAAGNTIYF. The rearrangement links TRBV7-2 to TRBJ1-3; tentatively, D is TRBD1 (6 bases). This CDR3 spans 16 amino acids. Germline V gives CDR1 SGHTA, CDR2 FQGNSA. V was cut by 5 bases and J by 2 bases, with 16 bases left in between.

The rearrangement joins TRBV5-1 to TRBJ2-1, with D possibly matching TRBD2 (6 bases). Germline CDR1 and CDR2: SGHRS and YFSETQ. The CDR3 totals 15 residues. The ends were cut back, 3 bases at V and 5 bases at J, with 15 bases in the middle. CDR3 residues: CASSYGGSTNNEQFF. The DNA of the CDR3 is TGCGCCAGCAGCTATGGAGGGAGTACTAACAATGAGCAGTTCTTC. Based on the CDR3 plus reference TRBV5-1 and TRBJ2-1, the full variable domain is KAGVTQTPRYLIKTRGQQVTLSCSPISGHRSVSWYQQTPGQGLQFLFEYFSETQRNKGNFPGRFSGRQFSNSRSEMNVSTLELGDSALYLCASSYGGSTNNEQFFGPGTRLTVL.

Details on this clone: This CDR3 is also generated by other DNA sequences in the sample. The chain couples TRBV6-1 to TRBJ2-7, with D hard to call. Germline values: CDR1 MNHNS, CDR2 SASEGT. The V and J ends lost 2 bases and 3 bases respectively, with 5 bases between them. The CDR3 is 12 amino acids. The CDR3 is CASSELVYEQYF. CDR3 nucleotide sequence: TGTGCCAGCAGTGAATTAGTCTACGAGCAGTACTTC.